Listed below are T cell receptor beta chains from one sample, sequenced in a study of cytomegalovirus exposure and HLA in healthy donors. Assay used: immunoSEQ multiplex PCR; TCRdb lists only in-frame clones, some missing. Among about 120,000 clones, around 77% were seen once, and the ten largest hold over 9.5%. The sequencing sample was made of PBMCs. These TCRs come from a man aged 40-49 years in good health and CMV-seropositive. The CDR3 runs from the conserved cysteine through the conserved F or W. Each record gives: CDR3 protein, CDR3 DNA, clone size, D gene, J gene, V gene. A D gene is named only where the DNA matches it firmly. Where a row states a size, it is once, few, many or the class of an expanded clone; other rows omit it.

CDR3 protein: CASGGGITTNEKLFF
CDR3 DNA: TGTGCCAGCGGCGGGGGGATAACAACTAATGAAAAACTGTTTTTT
clone size: NA
D gene: NA
J gene: TRBJ1-4
V gene: TRBV6-5

CDR3 protein: CASRESGQGHYEQYF
CDR3 DNA: TGTGCCAGCAGGGAGTCGGGACAGGGGCACTACGAGCAGTACTTC
clone size: few
D gene: TRBD1
J gene: TRBJ2-7
V gene: TRBV6-5

CDR3 protein: CASSPVSTEAFF
CDR3 DNA: TGTGCCAGCAGCCCTGTTTCCACTGAAGCTTTCTTT
clone size: NA
D gene: NA
J gene: TRBJ1-1
V gene: TRBV7-9

CDR3 protein: CASNNRVYGYTF
CDR3 DNA: TGTGCCAGCAATAATCGTGTCTATGGCTACACCTTC
clone size: NA
D gene: NA
J gene: TRBJ1-2
V gene: TRBV9

CDR3 protein: CASSPAWGEANTIYF
CDR3 DNA: TGTGCCAGCAGCCCCGCCTGGGGGGAGGCAAACACCATATATTTT
clone size: NA
D gene: NA
J gene: TRBJ1-3
V gene: TRBV6-6

CDR3 protein: CASSSGTLAYEQYF
CDR3 DNA: TGTGCCAGCAGCAGCGGGACTCTAGCCTACGAGCAGTACTTC
clone size: NA
D gene: TRBD2
J gene: TRBJ2-7
V gene: TRBV7-6

CDR3 protein: CASSLGSSVLDF
CDR3 DNA: TGCGCCAGCAGCTTGGGCTCTAGCGTGCTGGATTTT
clone size: few
D gene: NA
J gene: TRBJ2-3
V gene: TRBV5-1

CDR3 protein: CASSLEAGYEQFF
CDR3 DNA: TGCGCCAGCAGCCTAGAAGCGGGCTATGAGCAGTTCTTC
clone size: NA
D gene: NA
J gene: TRBJ2-1
V gene: TRBV4-1

CDR3 protein: CSVGRAGDSGNTIYF
CDR3 DNA: TGCAGCGTTGGTCGCGCGGGCGATTCTGGAAACACCATATATTTT
clone size: once
D gene: NA
J gene: TRBJ1-3
V gene: TRBV29-1

CDR3 protein: CASSSEGRNYGYTF
CDR3 DNA: TGTGCCAGCAGTTCGGAGGGGCGGAACTATGGCTACACCTTC
clone size: NA
D gene: NA
J gene: TRBJ1-2
V gene: TRBV6-6

CDR3 protein: CASSQEVGVETDSNQPQHF
CDR3 DNA: TGCGCCAGCAGCCAAGAGGTAGGGGTGGAGACTGATAGCAATCAGCCCCAGCATTTT
clone size: NA
D gene: NA
J gene: TRBJ1-5
V gene: TRBV4-3

CDR3 protein: CASSGRVPYEQYF
CDR3 DNA: TGTGCCAGCAGTGGCAGGGTTCCCTACGAGCAGTACTTC
clone size: few
D gene: NA
J gene: TRBJ2-7
V gene: TRBV2

CDR3 protein: CASRTGQNNYGYTF
CDR3 DNA: TGTGCCAGTAGGACCGGACAGAACAACTATGGCTACACCTTC
clone size: NA
D gene: NA
J gene: TRBJ1-2
V gene: TRBV19

CDR3 protein: CASRPTGTTYEQYF
CDR3 DNA: TGTGCCAGCAGACCGACAGGAACAACCTACGAGCAGTACTTC
clone size: NA
D gene: NA
J gene: TRBJ2-7
V gene: TRBV28

CDR3 protein: CASSRGGPGYEQYF
CDR3 DNA: TGTGCCAGCAGCCGCGGGGGGCCGGGCTACGAGCAGTACTTC
clone size: NA
D gene: TRBD2
J gene: TRBJ2-7
V gene: TRBV9

CDR3 protein: CASSQAPPYEQYF
CDR3 DNA: TGCGCCAGCAGCCAAGCCCCCCCGTACGAGCAGTACTTC
clone size: NA
D gene: NA
J gene: TRBJ2-7
V gene: TRBV4-1

CDR3 protein: CASHRDSWLHF
CDR3 DNA: TGTGCCAGCCACCGGGACTCCTGGTTGCACTTC
clone size: few
D gene: NA
J gene: TRBJ2-7
V gene: TRBV6-5

CDR3 protein: CASSLVPSTTYEQYF
CDR3 DNA: TGTGCCAGCAGCTTGGTCCCATCCACAACCTACGAGCAGTACTTC
clone size: NA
D gene: NA
J gene: TRBJ2-7
V gene: TRBV5-5

CDR3 protein: CASRKQGNEQFF
CDR3 DNA: TGTGCCAGCAGGAAGCAGGGTAATGAGCAGTTCTTC
clone size: once
D gene: NA
J gene: TRBJ2-1
V gene: TRBV11-2

CDR3 protein: CASSFGGGNEQFF
CDR3 DNA: TGTGCCAGCAGCTTCGGGGGGGGCAATGAGCAGTTCTTC
clone size: once
D gene: TRBD2
J gene: TRBJ2-1
V gene: TRBV7-8

CDR3 protein: CSVLTSGVRQETQYF
CDR3 DNA: TGCAGCGTTCTTACTAGCGGGGTACGTCAAGAGACCCAGTACTTC
clone size: few
D gene: TRBD2
J gene: TRBJ2-5
V gene: TRBV29-1

CDR3 protein: CASSQGLSTDTQYF
CDR3 DNA: TGTGCCAGCAGCCAAGGACTGAGCACAGATACGCAGTATTTT
clone size: NA
D gene: NA
J gene: TRBJ2-3
V gene: TRBV7-9

CDR3 protein: CASSLVVAADTQYF
CDR3 DNA: TGTGCCAGCAGCCTTGTCGTGGCAGCAGATACGCAGTATTTT
clone size: few
D gene: NA
J gene: TRBJ2-3
V gene: TRBV7-2